The 9 T cell receptor beta chains listed next were all sequenced from one sample in a study of tumor-infiltrating lymphocytes in oesophageal squamous cell carcinoma. From the PCR reads, TCRdb called clonotypes with MiXCR, one entry per CDR3 protein. Counted here are 15,000 to 25,000 distinct CDR3 sequences, 35% to 45% occurring once; the ten biggest clones make up under 12%. The source material was normal esophageal tissue next to the tumor. Receptor source: a male donor with esophageal squamous cell carcinoma.

The genes are TRBV20-1 and TRBJ2-3, with 9 nucleotides matching TRBD2. Per the germline V gene, CDR1 is DFQATT and CDR2 is SNEGSKA (reference sequence). The CDR3 covers 16 residues. The V and J ends lost 7 bases and 2 bases, in that order; junction bases with no gene match: 13. This CDR3 reads CSGDILQREATDTQYF. The CDR3 DNA sequence: TGCAGTGGCGATATTTTACAGCGGGAGGCCACAGATACGCAGTATTTT.

Worth noting for this clonotype: At one boundary the junction diverges from the germline segment, which might be a read error. The genes are TRBV28 and TRBJ1-1, with D maybe TRBD1 (5 bases). The CDR3 covers 11 residues. Germline CDR1 and CDR2: MDHEN and SYDVKM. The DNA for the CDR3 is TGCGGGACGGGTCTGAACACTGAAGCTTTCTTT. It encodes CGTGLNTEAFF.

This clonotype was counted at least ten times. This sequence joins TRBV24-1 and TRBJ2-5, with D possibly TRBD2 on 5 matching bases. The V end lost 6 bases, the J end lost 7 bases, and 8 bases lay between the germline ends. CDR1 and CDR2 (germline): KGHDR, SFDVKD. The CDR3 has 11 amino acids. In DNA, the CDR3 is TGTGCCACCAGTTCAGGAGGGACCCAGTACTTC. This codes for CATSSGGTQYF.

The rearrangement links TRBV27 to TRBJ2-7, with D tentatively TRBD1 (6 bases). CDR3 size: 14 residues. From germline, CDR1 is MNHEY and CDR2 SMNVEV (reference sequence). Trimming stripped 4 bases from V and 0 bases from J, with 10 bases between. For the CDR3, the DNA is TGTGCCAGCAGTTCAGGGACAATCTCCTACGAGCAGTACTTC. Amino acid sequence: CASSSGTISYEQYF.

To note about this clonotype: This may come from a read error, since a much larger clone is one base off. V gene TRBV6-6 combines with J gene TRBJ2-4, with 9 bases fitting TRBD2. The germline V gene encodes CDR1 MNHNY and CDR2 SVGAGI (reference sequence). The CDR3 sequence is 15 residues long. V shed 2 bases and J 13 bases; nucleotides not matched to a gene: 12. CDR3 DNA sequence: TGTGCCAGCAGTTACCAGACTAGCGGTTACAATGAGCAGTACTTC. Residues: CASSYQTSGYNEQYF.

The chain employs TRBV6-2 or TRBV6-3 and TRBJ2-5; 7 nucleotides agree with TRBD1. Germline lookup yields CDR1 MNHEY and CDR2 SVGEGT. The CDR3 is 13 residues long. J gave up 7 bases and V 11 bases, and 13 bases lay outside the gene matches. This CDR3 reads CACQGDQSRTQYF. The CDR3, as DNA: TGTGCCTGCCAGGGGGACCAGTCCAGGACCCAGTACTTC.

The CDR3 spells CASSFSGTTTGTQYF. Here the CDR3 DNA reads TGTGCCAGCAGTTTCTCCGGGACTACCACCGGGACCCAGTACTTC. The chain has TRBV28 and TRBJ2-7, with 7 positions matching TRBD2. The DNA end lines up better with TRBJ2-5; the J call may be wrong. The CDR3 totals 15 residues. The germline V gene encodes CDR1 MDHEN and CDR2 SYDVKM.

The table lists this clonotype with a few counts. The chain combines TRBV6-6 with TRBJ2-3, with 8 bases matching TRBD1. The J call may be faulty, since TRBJ2-1 better matches the DNA end. CDR1 and CDR2 from the germline V gene are MNHNY and SVGAGI (reference sequence). The CDR3 is 14 residues long. The CDR3 coding sequence is TGTGCCAGCAGTTACGGACAGGGCGGCGGTGAGCAGTTCTTC. Protein: CASSYGQGGGEQFF.

The J gene is TRBJ2-1, the V gene TRBV11-2, with D perhaps TRBD2 (5 bases). The DNA end lines up better with TRBJ2-7; the J call may be wrong. This CDR3 has 14 residues. Looked up from germline, CDR1 is SGHAT and CDR2 is FQNNGV. CDR3 sequence reads: CASKGGWSSYEQYF. In DNA form, the CDR3 reads TGTGCCAGCAAGGGCGGGTGGAGCTCCTACGAGCAGTACTTC.